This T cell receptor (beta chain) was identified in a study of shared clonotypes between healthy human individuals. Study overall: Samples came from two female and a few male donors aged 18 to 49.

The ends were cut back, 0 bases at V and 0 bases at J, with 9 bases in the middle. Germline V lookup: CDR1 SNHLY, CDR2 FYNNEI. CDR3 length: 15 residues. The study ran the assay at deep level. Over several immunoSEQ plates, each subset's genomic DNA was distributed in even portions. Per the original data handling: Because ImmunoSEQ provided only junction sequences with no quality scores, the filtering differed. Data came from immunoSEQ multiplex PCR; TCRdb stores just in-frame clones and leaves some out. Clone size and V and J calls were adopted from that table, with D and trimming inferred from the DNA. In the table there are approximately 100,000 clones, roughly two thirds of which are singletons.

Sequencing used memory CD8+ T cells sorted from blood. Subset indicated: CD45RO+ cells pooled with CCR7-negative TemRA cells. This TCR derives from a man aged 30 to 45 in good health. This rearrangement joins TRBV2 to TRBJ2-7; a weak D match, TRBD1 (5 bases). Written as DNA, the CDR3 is TGTGCCAGCAGTGAAGCTCCAGGGTCCTCCTACGAGCAGTACTTC. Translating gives CASSEAPGSSYEQYF.